The present TCR beta chain was sequenced within a study of blood T cell repertoires in COVID-19 (dated by TCRdb to about 2020). Regarding the complete study: The collaborator samples originated in the United States, Italy and Spain and spanned the acute and convalescent phases of COVID-19. Deeply sampled blood TCRbeta repertoires from subjects exposed to, actively infected with, or recovered from COVID-19 were included in the dataset. The repertoires were released in a freely available public database meant as a resource for research on the immune response to SARS-CoV-2. The prospective study material was composed of cDNA or gDNA derived from T cells, B-cell-depleted T cells, or PBMCs. Samples came from the ongoing ImmuneRACE study (first 160 participants) plus 1,254 subjects from 6 global collaborators. The sample metadata nearly always contained a de-identified subject ID, COVID-19 status, age in years and sex. Where HLA class I and class II types were available, the types were taken from metadata supplied by the sample provider, not from assay-based typing.

Points on this clone: Its antigen has not been determined. Per-nucleotide qualities are absent, and no much larger clonotype sits a single base away.

Participants in the prospective study were enrolled through a virtual design, were aged roughly 18 to 95 years, and lived in roughly 26 United States geographic areas. Cohort assignment in the prospective study relied on participant-reported clinical history from a screening survey and a study questionnaire. Recovered participants in ImmuneRACE Cohort 3 were defined by two consecutive negative NP/OP PCR tests, clearance by a healthcare professional, or resolution of symptoms. In the prospective study, mobile phlebotomists collected whole blood, serum and a nasopharyngeal or oropharyngeal swab from each participant. Prospective study participants could optionally give additional blood draws and questionnaires over an approximately two-month period. Before DNA extraction, prospective study blood samples were shipped either frozen or at room temperature. For CDR1 and CDR2, the germline V gene lists SQVTM and ANQGSEA. The cysteine opens and the phenylalanine closes a CDR3 of 14 amino acids. Only the CDR3 region is kept as DNA, spanning 42 bases read in frame from base 1. V was cut back by 6 bases and J by 1 base, leaving a gap of 15 bases between them.

On the study overall, not on this receptor specifically: Clinical and demographic metadata were provided uncurated, with the amount varying by source and participant.

TCRbeta CDR3 regions were amplified from genomic DNA by means of the immunoSEQ Assay, a bias-controlled multiplex PCR. The source study handled its data this way. Nucleated cell counts per sample were estimated from amplification of reference gene primers within the assay. To quantify the absolute abundance of each unique TCRbeta CDR3 rearrangement, sequence reads were collapsed and filtered. For each sample, productive Simpson clonality was calculated as the square root of Simpson's diversity index across productive rearrangements. TCRdb stores this immuneACCESS table with in-frame sequences only. Part of the clones is absent; in the studies checked, under half of the shortfall reflects unresolved V genes, and no reason is known for the rest. V, J and clone size derive from that table, while D and trimming were established from the DNA sequence. The sample table contains 390,000 or so clones; only one count was recorded for roughly 80% of them. Together, the top ten hold around 5% of the sample.

Recombination linked TRBV29-1 to TRBJ1-1; the D gene is perhaps TRBD1, from 5 matching bases. This clonotype originated in a woman aged 50 to 60 who had recovered from COVID-19. Material for sequencing was PBMCs or T cells enriched from blood (not recorded which). Read as DNA, the sequence is TGCAGCGTCGCAAAGATGACAGCGAACACTGAAGCTTTCTTT. This is translated as CSVAKMTANTEAFF.